This TCR beta chain was sequenced for a study of CD8+CD57+ T cells in acquired aplastic anemia. This clonotype was counted at least ten times. V was shortened by 5 bases and J by 1 base, with 8 bases between the two germline ends. This CDR3 is built from 13 residues. Germline values: CDR1 SGHTA, CDR2 FQGNSA. Genomic DNA acted as the template from which TCR beta VDJ combination and CDR3 sequence profiling were carried out. MiXCR, applied by TCRdb to the reads, yields one record per CDR3 protein. The table includes about 190,000 distinct CDR3 sequences, roughly half detected once. Sequencing input: sorted CD4+, CD8+, or CD8+CD57+ T cells (not recorded which) from PBMCs. This clonotype was sampled from a human donor in good health, serving as a control. V and J are TRBV7-2 and TRBJ1-1; D gene ambiguous. The CDR3 DNA reads as TGTGCCAGCAGCCCCGGATCGAACACTGAAGCTTTCTTT. As protein: CASSPGSNTEAFF.